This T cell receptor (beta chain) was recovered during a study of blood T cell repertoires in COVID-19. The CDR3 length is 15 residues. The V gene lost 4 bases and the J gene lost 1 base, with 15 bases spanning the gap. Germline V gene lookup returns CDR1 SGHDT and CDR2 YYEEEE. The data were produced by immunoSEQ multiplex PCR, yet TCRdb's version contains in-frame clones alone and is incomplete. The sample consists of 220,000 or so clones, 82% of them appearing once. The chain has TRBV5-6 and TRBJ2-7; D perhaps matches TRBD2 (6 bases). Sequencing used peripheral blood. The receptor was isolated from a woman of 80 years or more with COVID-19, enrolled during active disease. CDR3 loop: CASSDLGLSSYEQYF. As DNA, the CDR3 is TGTGCCAGCAGCGACTTGGGACTCTCGTCCTACGAGCAGTACTTC.